The entry below describes one TCR beta chain. These data originate in a study of blood T cell repertoires in COVID-19. Study summary: Collection of acute and convalescent COVID-19 samples took place in the United States, Italy and Spain. Sources were T cells, B-cell-depleted T cells, or PBMCs; the material itself was cDNA or gDNA.

The J segment lost 1 base and the V segment lost 5 bases, leaving 7 bases of the junction unmatched. Germline CDR1 reads MDHEN; CDR2 reads SYDVKM. The CDR3 runs to 16 residues. Authors' data handling: Reference gene primer amplification gave estimated nucleated cell counts. Sequenced by immunoSEQ multiplex PCR; TCRdb stores in-frame clones only, minus some. From that table come the V and J calls and clone size; the DNA was used to work out D and trimming. The table has around 300,000 clones, around 90% seen once; the top ten hold 1%. Sequencing was carried out using peripheral blood. This sequence was found in a man aged 45-60 years with active or convalescent COVID-19. The chain couples TRBV28 to TRBJ2-7, with 11 bases lining up with TRBD1. The CDR3 sequence is CASSPSGTGGSYEQYF. The CDR3 DNA reads TGTGCCAGCAGTCCGTCCGGGACAGGGGGATCCTACGAGCAGTACTTC.